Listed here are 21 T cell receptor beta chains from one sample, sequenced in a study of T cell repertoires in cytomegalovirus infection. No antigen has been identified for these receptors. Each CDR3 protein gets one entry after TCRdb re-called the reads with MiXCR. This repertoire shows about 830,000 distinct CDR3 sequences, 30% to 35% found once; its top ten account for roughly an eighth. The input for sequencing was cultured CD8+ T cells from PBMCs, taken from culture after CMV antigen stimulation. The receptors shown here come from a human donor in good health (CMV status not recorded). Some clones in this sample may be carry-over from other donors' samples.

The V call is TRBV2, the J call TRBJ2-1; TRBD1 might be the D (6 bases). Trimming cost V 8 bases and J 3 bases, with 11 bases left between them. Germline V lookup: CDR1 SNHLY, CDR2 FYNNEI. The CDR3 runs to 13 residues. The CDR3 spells CASVTGLYNEQFF. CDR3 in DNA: TGTGCCAGCGTAACAGGGCTCTACAATGAGCAGTTCTTC.

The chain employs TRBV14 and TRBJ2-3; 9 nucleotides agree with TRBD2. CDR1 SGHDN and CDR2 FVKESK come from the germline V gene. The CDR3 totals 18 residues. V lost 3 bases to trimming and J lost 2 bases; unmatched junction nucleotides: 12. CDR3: CASSQFKRLAGLTDTQYF. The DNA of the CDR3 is TGTGCCAGCAGCCAGTTCAAAAGGCTAGCGGGGCTCACAGATACGCAGTATTTT.

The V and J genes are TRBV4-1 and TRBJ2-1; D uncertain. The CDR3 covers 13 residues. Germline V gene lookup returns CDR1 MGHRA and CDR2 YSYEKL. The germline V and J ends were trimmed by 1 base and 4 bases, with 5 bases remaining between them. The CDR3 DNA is TGCGCCAGCAGCCAAGTGGTGTACAATGAGCAGTTCTTC. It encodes CASSQVVYNEQFF.

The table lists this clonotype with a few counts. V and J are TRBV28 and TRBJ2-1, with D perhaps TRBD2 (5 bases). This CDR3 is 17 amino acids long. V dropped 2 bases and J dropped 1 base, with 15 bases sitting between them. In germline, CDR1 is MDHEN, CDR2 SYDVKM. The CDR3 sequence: CASSLGVGVGSYNEQFF. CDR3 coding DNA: TGTGCCAGCAGTTTAGGGGTCGGGGTGGGATCCTACAATGAGCAGTTCTTC.

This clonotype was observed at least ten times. CDR3 residues: CASSKPTGNEQYF. CDR3 coding DNA: TGTGCCAGCAGCAAACCGACCGGCAACGAGCAGTACTTC. The chain employs TRBV7-8 and TRBJ2-7; D is undetermined. The ends were cut back, 5 bases at V and 5 bases at J, with 13 bases in the middle. Germline V gives CDR1 SGHVS, CDR2 FQNEAQ. The CDR3 contains 13 residues.

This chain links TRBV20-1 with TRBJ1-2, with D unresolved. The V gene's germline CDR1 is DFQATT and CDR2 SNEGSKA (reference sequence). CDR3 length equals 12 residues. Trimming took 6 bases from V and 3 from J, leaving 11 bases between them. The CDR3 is CSAPGGDYGYTF. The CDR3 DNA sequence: TGCAGTGCACCTGGAGGAGACTATGGCTACACCTTC.

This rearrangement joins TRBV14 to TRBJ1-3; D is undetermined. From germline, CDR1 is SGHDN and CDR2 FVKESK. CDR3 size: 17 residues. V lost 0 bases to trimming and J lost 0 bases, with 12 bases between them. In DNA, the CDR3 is TGTGCCAGCAGCCAAGATTTGTACAGCTTCTCTGGAAACACCATATATTTT. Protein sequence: CASSQDLYSFSGNTIYF.

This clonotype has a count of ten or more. This CDR3 reads CASSSRTASSYNEQFF. The CDR3 DNA reads TGTGCCAGCAGCTCCCGGACGGCGAGCTCCTACAATGAGCAGTTCTTC. This chain connects TRBV7-9 to TRBJ2-1; D is ambiguous. Germline CDR1 reads SEHNR; CDR2 reads FQNEAQ (reference sequence). The CDR3 extends over 16 amino acids. V lost 4 bases, J lost 0 bases, and 13 bases lay in between.

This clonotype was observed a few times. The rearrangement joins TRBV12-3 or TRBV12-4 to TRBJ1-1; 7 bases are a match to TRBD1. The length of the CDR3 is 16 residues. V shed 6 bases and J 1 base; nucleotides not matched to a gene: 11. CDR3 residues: CASRPTGTTPNTEAFF. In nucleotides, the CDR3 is TGTGCCAGCAGGCCGACAGGGACGACGCCGAACACTGAAGCTTTCTTT.

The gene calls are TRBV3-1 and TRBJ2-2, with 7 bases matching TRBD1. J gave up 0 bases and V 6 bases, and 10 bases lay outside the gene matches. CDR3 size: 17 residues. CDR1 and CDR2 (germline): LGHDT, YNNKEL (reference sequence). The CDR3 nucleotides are TGTGCCAGCAGTCGGCCTAGACAGGGTCCGAACACCGGGGAGCTGTTTTTT. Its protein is CASSRPRQGPNTGELFF.

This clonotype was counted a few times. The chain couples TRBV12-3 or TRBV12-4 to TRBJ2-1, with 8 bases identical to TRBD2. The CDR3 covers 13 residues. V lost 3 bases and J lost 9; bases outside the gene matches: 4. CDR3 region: CASSFLAGGEQFF. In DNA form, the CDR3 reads TGTGCCAGCAGTTTTCTGGCGGGGGGTGAGCAGTTCTTC.

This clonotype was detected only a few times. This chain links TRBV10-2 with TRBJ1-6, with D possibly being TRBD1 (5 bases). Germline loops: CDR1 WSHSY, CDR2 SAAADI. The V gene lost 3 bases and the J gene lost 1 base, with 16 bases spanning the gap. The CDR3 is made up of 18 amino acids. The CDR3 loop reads CASSEESGDYSYNSPLHF. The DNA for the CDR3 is TGCGCCAGCAGTGAAGAGTCGGGGGACTATTCCTATAATTCACCCCTCCACTTT.

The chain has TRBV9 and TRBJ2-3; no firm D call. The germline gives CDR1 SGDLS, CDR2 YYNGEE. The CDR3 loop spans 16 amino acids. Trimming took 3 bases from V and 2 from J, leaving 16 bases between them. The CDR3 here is CASSGNQAPSTDTQYF. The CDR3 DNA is TGTGCCAGCAGCGGAAATCAGGCGCCTTCCACAGATACGCAGTATTTT.

CDR3 region: CASSQDSGRSNTPLHF. The DNA of the CDR3 is TGTGCCAGCAGCCAAGATTCGGGCAGATCCAATACACCCCTCCACTTT. The rearrangement joins TRBV4-2 to TRBJ1-6; D is unresolved. V was cut by 0 bases and J by 11 bases, with 17 bases left in between. Germline V CDR1 and CDR2: LGHNA, YNFKEQ. This CDR3 has 16 amino acids.

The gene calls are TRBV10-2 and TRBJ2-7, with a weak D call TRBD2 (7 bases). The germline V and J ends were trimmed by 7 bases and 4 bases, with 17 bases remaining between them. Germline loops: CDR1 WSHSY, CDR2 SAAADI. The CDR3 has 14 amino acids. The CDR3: CASIGGGAGYEQYF. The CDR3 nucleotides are TGCGCCAGCATTGGGGGGGGGGCCGGGTACGAGCAGTACTTC.

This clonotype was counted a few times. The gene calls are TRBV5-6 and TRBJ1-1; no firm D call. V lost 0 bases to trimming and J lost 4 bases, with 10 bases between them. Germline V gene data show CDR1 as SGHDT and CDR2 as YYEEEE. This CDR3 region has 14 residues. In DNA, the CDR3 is TGTGCCAGCAGCTTGGTTCAGGTCGGCACTGAAGCTTTCTTT. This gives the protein CASSLVQVGTEAFF. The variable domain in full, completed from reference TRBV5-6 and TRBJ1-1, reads DAGVTQSPTHLIKTRGQQVTLRCSPKSGHDTVSWYQQALGQGPQFIFQYYEEEERQRGNFPDRFSGHQFPNYSSELNVNALLLGDSALYLCASSLVQVGTEAFFGQGTRLTVV.

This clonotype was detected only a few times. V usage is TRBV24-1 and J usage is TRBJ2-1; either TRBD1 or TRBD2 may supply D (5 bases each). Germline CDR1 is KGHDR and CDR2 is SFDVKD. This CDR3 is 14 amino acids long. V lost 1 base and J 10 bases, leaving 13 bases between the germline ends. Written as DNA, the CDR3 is TGTGCCACCAGTGATTTTGGAGGTAGGGACGAGCAGTTCTTC. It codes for CATSDFGGRDEQFF.

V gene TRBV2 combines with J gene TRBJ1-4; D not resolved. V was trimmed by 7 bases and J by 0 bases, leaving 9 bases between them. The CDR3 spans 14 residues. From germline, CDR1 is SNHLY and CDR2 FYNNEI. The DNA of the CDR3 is TGTGCCAGCAACCCTGACGCAACTAATGAAAAACTGTTTTTT. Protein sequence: CASNPDATNEKLFF.

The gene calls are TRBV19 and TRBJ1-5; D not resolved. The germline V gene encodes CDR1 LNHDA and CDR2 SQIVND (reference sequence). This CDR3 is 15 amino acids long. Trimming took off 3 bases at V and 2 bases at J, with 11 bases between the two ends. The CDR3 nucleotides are TGTGCCAGTAGTATCCGTACCGGGCGCAATCAGCCCCAGCATTTT. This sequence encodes CASSIRTGRNQPQHF. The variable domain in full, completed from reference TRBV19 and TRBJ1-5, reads DGGITQSPKYLFRKEGQNVTLSCEQNLNHDAMYWYRQDPGQGLRLIYYSQIVNDFQKGDIAEGYSVSREKKESFPLTVTSAQKNPTAFYLCASSIRTGRNQPQHFGDGTRLSIL.

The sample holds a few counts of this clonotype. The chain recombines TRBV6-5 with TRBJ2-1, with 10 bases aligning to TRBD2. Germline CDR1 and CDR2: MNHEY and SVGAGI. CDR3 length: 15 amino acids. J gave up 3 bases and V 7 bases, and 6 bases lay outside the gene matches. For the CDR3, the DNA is TGTGCCAGCAATGAGCGGGGGGGTTTCTACAATGAGCAGTTCTTC. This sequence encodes CASNERGGFYNEQFF.

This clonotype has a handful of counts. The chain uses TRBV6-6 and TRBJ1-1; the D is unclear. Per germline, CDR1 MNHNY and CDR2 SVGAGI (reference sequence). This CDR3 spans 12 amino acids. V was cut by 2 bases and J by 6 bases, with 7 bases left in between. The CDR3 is CASSYASAEAFF. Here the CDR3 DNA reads TGTGCCAGCAGTTACGCGTCCGCTGAAGCTTTCTTT.